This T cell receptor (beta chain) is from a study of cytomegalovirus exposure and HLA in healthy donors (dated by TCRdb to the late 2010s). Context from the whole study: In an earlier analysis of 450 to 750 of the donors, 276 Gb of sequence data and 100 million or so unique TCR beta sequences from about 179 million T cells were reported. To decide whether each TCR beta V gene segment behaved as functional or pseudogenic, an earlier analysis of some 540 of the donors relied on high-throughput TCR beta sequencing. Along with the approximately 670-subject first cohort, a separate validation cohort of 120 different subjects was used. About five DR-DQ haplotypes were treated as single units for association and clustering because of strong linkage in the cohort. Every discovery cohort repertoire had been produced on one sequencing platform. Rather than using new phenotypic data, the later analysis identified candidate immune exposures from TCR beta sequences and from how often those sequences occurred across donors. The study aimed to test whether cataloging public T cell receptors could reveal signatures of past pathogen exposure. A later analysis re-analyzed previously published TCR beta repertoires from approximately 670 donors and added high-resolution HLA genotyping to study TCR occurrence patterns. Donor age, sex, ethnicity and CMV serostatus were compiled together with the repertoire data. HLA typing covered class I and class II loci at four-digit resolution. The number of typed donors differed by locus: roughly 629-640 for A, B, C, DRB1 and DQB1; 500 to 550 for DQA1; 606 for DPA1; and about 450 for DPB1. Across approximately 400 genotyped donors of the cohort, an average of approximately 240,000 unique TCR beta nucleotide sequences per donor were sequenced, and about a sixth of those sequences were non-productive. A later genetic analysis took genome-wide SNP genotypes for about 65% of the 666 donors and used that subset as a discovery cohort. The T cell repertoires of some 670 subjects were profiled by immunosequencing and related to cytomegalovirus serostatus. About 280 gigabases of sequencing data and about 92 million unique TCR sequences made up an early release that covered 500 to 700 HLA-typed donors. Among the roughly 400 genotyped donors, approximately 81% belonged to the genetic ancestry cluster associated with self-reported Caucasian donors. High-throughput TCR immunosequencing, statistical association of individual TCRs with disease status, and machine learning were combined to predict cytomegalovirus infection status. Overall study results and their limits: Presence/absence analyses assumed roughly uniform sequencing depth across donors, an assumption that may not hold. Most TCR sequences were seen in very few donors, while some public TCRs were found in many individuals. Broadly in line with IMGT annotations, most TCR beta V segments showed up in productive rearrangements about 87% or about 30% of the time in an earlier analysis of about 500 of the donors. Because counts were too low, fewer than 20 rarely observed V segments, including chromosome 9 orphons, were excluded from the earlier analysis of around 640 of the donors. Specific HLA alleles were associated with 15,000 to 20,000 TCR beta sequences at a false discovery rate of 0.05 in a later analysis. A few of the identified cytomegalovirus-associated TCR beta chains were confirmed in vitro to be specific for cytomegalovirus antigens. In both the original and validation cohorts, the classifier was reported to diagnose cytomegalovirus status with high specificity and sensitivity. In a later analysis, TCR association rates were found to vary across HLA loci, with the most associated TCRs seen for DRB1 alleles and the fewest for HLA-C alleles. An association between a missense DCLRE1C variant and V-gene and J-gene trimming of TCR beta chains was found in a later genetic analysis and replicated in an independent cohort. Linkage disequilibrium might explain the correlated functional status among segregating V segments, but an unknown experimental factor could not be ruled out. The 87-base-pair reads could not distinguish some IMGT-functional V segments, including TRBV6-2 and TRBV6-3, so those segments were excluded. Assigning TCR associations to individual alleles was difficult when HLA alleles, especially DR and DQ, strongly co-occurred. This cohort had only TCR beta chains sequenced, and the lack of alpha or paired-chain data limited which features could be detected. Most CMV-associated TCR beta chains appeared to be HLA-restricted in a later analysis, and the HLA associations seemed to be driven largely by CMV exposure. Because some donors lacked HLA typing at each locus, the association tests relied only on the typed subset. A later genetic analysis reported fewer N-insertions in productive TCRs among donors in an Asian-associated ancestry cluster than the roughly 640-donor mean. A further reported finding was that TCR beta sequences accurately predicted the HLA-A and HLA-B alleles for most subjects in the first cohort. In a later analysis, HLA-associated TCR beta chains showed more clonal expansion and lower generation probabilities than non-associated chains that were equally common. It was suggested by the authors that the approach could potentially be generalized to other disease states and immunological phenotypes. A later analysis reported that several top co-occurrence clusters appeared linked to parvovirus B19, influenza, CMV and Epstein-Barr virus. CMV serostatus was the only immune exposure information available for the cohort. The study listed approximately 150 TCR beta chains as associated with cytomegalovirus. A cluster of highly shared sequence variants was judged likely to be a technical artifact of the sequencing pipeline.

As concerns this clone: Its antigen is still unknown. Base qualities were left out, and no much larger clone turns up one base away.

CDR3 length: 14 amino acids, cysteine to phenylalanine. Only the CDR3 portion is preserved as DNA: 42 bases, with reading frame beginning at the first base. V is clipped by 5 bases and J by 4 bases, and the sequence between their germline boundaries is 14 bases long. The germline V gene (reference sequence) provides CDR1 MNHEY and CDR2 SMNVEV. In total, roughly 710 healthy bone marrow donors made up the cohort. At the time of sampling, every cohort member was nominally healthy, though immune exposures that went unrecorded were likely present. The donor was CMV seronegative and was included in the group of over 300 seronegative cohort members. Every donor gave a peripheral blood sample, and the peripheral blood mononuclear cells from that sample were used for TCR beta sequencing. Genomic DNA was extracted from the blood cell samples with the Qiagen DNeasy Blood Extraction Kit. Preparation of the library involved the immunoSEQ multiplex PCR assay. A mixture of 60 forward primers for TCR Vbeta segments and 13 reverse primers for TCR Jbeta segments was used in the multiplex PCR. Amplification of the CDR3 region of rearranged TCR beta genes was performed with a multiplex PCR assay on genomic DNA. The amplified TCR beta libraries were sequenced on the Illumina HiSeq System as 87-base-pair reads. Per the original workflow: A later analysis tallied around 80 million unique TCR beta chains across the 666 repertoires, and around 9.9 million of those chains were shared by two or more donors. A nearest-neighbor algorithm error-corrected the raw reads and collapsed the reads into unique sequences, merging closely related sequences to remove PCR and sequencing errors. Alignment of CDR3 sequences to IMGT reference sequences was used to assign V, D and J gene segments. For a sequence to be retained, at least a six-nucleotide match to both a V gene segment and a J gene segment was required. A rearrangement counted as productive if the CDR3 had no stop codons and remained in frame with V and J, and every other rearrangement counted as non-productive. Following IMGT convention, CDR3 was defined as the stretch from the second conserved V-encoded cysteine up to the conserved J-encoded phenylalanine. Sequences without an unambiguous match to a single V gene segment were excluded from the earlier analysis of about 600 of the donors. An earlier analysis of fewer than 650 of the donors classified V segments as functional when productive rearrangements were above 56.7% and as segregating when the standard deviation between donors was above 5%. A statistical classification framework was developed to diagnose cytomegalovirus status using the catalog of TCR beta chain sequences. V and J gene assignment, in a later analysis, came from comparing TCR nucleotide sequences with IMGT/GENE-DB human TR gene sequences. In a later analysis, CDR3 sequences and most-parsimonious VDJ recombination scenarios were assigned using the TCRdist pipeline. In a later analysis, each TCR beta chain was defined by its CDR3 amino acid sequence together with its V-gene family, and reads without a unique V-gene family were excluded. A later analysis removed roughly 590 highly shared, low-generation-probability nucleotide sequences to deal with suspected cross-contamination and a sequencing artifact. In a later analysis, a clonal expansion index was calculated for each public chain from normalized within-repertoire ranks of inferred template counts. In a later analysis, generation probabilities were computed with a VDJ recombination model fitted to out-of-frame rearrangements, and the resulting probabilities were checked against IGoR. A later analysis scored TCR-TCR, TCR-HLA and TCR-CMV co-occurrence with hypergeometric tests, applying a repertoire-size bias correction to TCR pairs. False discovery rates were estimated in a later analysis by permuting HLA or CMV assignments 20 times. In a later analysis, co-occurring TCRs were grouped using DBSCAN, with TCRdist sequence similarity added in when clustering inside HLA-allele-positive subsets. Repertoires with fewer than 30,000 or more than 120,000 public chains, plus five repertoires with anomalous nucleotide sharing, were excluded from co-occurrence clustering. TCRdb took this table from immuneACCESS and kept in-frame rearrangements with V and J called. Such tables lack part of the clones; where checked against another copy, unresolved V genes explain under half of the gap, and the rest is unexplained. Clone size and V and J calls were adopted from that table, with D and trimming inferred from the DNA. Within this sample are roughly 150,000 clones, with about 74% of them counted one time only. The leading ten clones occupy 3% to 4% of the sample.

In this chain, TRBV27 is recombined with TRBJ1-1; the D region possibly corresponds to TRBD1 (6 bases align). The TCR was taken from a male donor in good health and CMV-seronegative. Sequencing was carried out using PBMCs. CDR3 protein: CASSKQGLITEAFF. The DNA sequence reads TGTGCCAGCAGTAAACAGGGTCTTATCACTGAAGCTTTCTTT.